This TCR beta chain was sequenced in a study of T cell responses to AZD1222 COVID-19 vaccine. Points from the study as a whole: Close to half of all spike-specific TCRs reportedly target regions of the variants that are unmutated.

V shed 0 bases and J shed 4 bases, with 16 bases lying between them. There are 16 residues in the CDR3. Germline V gene data show CDR1 as SGHDT and CDR2 as YYEEEE. On this clone: Its antigen remains unidentified.

Clones were sequenced by immunoSEQ multiplex PCR, and TCRdb holds only the in-frame ones, with some missing. The sample consists of 100,000 to 150,000 clones, about 85% of them appearing once. This chain joins TRBV5-6 and TRBJ1-2, with TRBD1 as a possible D gene (6 bases). Here the sequenced sample was peripheral blood, taken on day 0 of AZD1222 vaccination. The clonotype comes from an adult in good health. The CDR3 DNA sequence: TGTGCCAGCAGCTTGGGGACAGTCGGCCCCCTCTATGGCTACACCTTC. It encodes CASSLGTVGPLYGYTF.